One and the same sample provided the 21 T cell receptor beta chains below, sequenced in a study of tissue T cells after allogeneic stem cell transplantation. The data were produced by immunoSEQ multiplex PCR, yet TCRdb's version contains in-frame clones alone and is incomplete. The sample comprises under 3,500 clones, 50% of which are singletons, and 22% rests with the top ten. Indicated time point: mouse harvest day 14 after allogeneic transplant. Each mouse received 10^7 T-cell-depleted marrow cells plus 10^6 splenic CD5+ T cells by tail vein. Sample: gut tissue. The source of these receptors is a female BALB/c mouse given C57BL/6 T cells with graft-versus-host disease after an allogeneic hematopoietic cell transplant.

This clone was detected a few times. The germline and genes are mouse ones. The observed sequence ends 1 residue before the CDR3 terminus, with the missing tail filled in from the germline J gene. This chain joins TRBV26 and TRBJ1-4, with 7 positions matching TRBD1. The CDR3 length is 14 residues. Trimming cost V 5 bases and J 3 bases; bases outside gene matches: 3. Germline V gives CDR1 KGHPV, CDR2 FQNQEV (reference sequence). The CDR3 here is CASSSGTANERLFF. The sequenced CDR3 bases are TGTGCCAGCAGTTCCGGGACAGCCAACGAAAGATTATTT.

This clone has just a few counts. Mouse gene names apply. The read stops 1 residue short of the end of the CDR3; the missing end is completed from the germline J gene. This chain links TRBV12-1 with TRBJ2-3; D call uncertain. Trimming shortened V by 0 bases and J by 3 bases, and 6 bases separated the two germline ends. Germline lookup yields CDR1 SGHSN and CDR2 HYEKVE. This CDR3 region has 13 residues. The CDR3 sequence: CASSLDRAETLYF. The sequenced part of the CDR3 DNA is TGTGCCAGCTCTCTCGATAGGGCAGAAACGCTGTAT.

Points on this clone: The germline and genes are mouse ones. The CDR3 region is CASSDWGGNQDTQYF. Partial CDR3 DNA: TGTGCCAGCAGTGACTGGGGGGGCAACCAAGACACCCAGTAC. The chain links TRBV13-3 to TRBJ2-5; TRBD2 aligns across 10 bases. Read sequence stops 1 residue before the CDR3 end, and the germline J gene provides the missing end. The CDR3 extends over 15 amino acids. CDR1 is NNHDY and CDR2 is SYVADS in the germline V gene. Losses at the gene ends were 2 bases for V and 0 bases for J; bases not matched to a gene: 0. Supplemented by reference TRBV13-3 and TRBJ2-5, the full variable domain reads EAAVTQSPRSKVAVTGGKVTLSCHQTNNHDYMYWYRQDTGHGLRLIHYSYVADSTEKGDIPDGYKASRPSQENFSLILELASLSQTAVYFCASSDWGGNQDTQYFGPGTRLLVL.

This clone is medium-sized by share. Gene names are the mouse ones. The CDR3 end is not reached by the read, which stops 1 residue before it; the germline J gene fills it in. The rearrangement uses TRBV26 and TRBJ2-7, with unresolved D. CDR1 is KGHPV and CDR2 is FQNQEV in the germline V gene (reference sequence). The CDR3 length is 15 residues. Trimming removed 0 bases from V and 0 bases from J, with 9 bases in between. The part of the CDR3 DNA that was read is TGTGCCAGCAGTCTGTCGAACGCAGGCTCCTATGAACAGTAC. Translating it yields CASSLSNAGSYEQY. The CDR3 in full is CASSLSNAGSYEQYF. The whole variable domain, remainder taken from reference TRBV26 and TRBJ2-7, is NSKVIQTPRYLVKGQGQKAKMRCIPEKGHPVVFWYQQNKNNEFKFLINFQNQEVLQQIDMTEKRFSAECPSNSPCSLEIQSSEAGDSALYLCASSLSNAGSYEQYFGPGTRLTVL.

As concerns this clone: Genes here carry mouse names. The CDR3 is cut off 1 residue early in the read; its end comes from the germline J gene. J is TRBJ2-2 and V is TRBV19; the D gene is possibly TRBD1 (6 bases). The CDR3 has 14 residues. In germline, CDR1 is FNHDT, CDR2 SITEND (reference sequence). The V and J ends lost 5 bases and 0 bases respectively, with 8 bases between them. The CDR3 is CASSGQSNTGQLYF. CDR3 DNA, as far as it was read: TGTGCCAGCAGCGGACAGTCAAACACCGGGCAGCTCTAC.

About this clone: The gene names given are mouse names. The sequenced fragment ends 1 residue before the CDR3 boundary, so the rest is inferred from the germline J gene. The J gene is TRBJ1-3, the V gene TRBV3; tentative D call: TRBD1 (6 bases). CDR3 length: 14 residues. The germline V gene encodes CDR1 SNHLY and CDR2 FYNGKV (reference sequence). V lost 1 base and J 4 bases, leaving 8 bases between the germline ends. The DNA read from the CDR3 is TGTGCCAGCAGCTTAGGGGGGCAAGGAAATACGCTCTAT. Translation gives CASSLGGQGNTLY. The entire CDR3 sequence reads CASSLGGQGNTLYF.

Concerning this clone itself: The gene symbols are mouse symbols. The read halts 1 residue ahead of the CDR3 end, with the missing end drawn from the germline J gene. The chain couples TRBV1 to TRBJ2-3, with 9 bases lining up with TRBD2. The germline V gene has CDR1 NSQYPW and CDR2 LRSPGD (reference sequence). Germline trimming cut 3 bases from V and 3 bases from J; bases unmatched to any gene: 1. The CDR3 sequence is 14 residues long. The sequenced part of the CDR3 DNA is TGCACCTGCAGTGCCACTGGGGGGGCAGAAACGCTGTAT. The encoded protein is CTCSATGGAETLY. The whole CDR3 sequence reads CTCSATGGAETLYF. Variable domain in full (rest from reference TRBV1 and TRBJ2-3): VTLLEQNPRWRLVPRGQAVNLRCILKNSQYPWMSWYQQDLQKQLQWLFTLRSPGDKEVKSLPGADYLATRVTDTELRLQVANMSQGRTLYCTCSATGGAETLYFGSGTRLTVL.

Points on this clone: An end of the junction differs from the germline gene, which may be a read error. All gene names here are mouse names. The read is 1 residue too short to cover the CDR3 end, so that end is filled in from the germline J gene. The chain is built from TRBV16 and TRBJ1-2; D is unresolved. CDR3 size: 15 residues. Germline CDR1 and CDR2: SGHSA and FRNQAP. CDR3 sequence reads: CPSSLHRGINPDYTF. The sequenced part of the CDR3 DNA is TGCCCAAGCAGCTTACATCGAGGCATAAACCCCGACTACACC.

As regards this clone: The germline and genes are mouse ones. The read is 1 residue too short to cover the CDR3 end, so that end is filled in from the germline J gene. The rearrangement joins TRBV4 to TRBJ2-5, with 9 bases aligning to TRBD2. The junction had 6 bases not matched to a gene; V was cut back by 4 bases and J by 7 bases. CDR3 length equals 14 residues. Germline values: CDR1 LGHDT, CDR2 YNNKQL (reference sequence). The CDR3 loop reads CASSFWGGINTQYF. Partial CDR3 DNA: TGTGCCAGCAGCTTTTGGGGGGGCATCAACACCCAGTAC.

A few counts support this clone. Germline and genes: mouse. The read halts 1 residue ahead of the CDR3 end, with the missing end drawn from the germline J gene. The chain carries TRBV23 and TRBJ2-2; the table's D call, TRBD1, was not checked against the DNA. CDR1 and CDR2 (germline): KGHTA, FQNQQP. There are 14 residues in the CDR3. The CDR3 bases that were read are TGCTCCAGCAGTCAATCAGGGTACACCGGGCAGCTCTAC. Translating it yields CSSSQSGYTGQLY. The whole CDR3 region reads CSSSQSGYTGQLYF.

As to this clone: The germline and genes are mouse ones. From the germline J gene comes the end of the CDR3, since the read stops 1 residue before it. The rearrangement uses TRBV12-2 and TRBJ1-4; TRBD1 is a possible D gene (5 bases). The CDR3 totals 15 residues. With 4 bases removed from V and 1 base from J, the gap between germline ends came to 12 bases. Per germline, CDR1 SGHLS and CDR2 HYDKME. The CDR3 bases that were read are TGTGCCAGCTCCCTCTCGCAGGGTTCCAACGAAAGATTATTT. This translates into CASSLSQGSNERLF. The CDR3 as a whole reads CASSLSQGSNERLFF.

In the case of this clone: Gene and germline names: mouse. Read data end 1 residue before the CDR3 end; the end is taken from the germline J gene. The gene calls are TRBV26 and TRBJ1-4; 9 nucleotides line up with TRBD1. Germline V CDR1 and CDR2: KGHPV, FQNQEV (reference sequence). The CDR3 is made up of 15 amino acids. The V and J ends lost 5 bases and 7 bases, in that order; junction bases with no gene match: 8. Partial CDR3 DNA: TGTGCCAGCAGTTCGACAGGGGGTAGGGGCGAAAGATTATTT. Its protein is CASSSTGGRGERLF. The full CDR3 protein reads CASSSTGGRGERLFF.

Remarks on this clone: The genes are named according to mouse. Sequencing ends 1 residue short of the CDR3 end; the germline J gene provides the rest. The chain is built from TRBV26 and TRBJ2-4; 7 bases agree with TRBD2. This CDR3 comprises 13 residues. The V and J ends lost 7 bases and 2 bases, in that order; junction bases with no gene match: 3. Per germline, CDR1 KGHPV and CDR2 FQNQEV (reference sequence). The chain's CDR3 is CASKLGTQNTLYF. The CDR3 bases that were read are TGTGCCAGCAAACTGGGGACTCAAAACACCTTGTAC.

With regard to this clone: Mouse germline and gene names are used. The sequenced fragment ends 1 residue before the CDR3 boundary, so the rest is inferred from the germline J gene. The rearrangement uses TRBV15 and TRBJ2-3; the match to TRBD2 covers 9 bases. CDR1 is SGHND and CDR2 is FRSKSL in the germline V gene. V lost 5 bases to trimming and J lost 1 base; unmatched junction nucleotides: 4. This CDR3 is built from 15 residues. The covered CDR3 bases are TGTGCCAGCAGTCGGGACTGGGTGGGTGCAGAAACGCTGTAT. This translates into CASSRDWVGAETLY. The CDR3 in full is CASSRDWVGAETLYF.

Turning to this clone: The gene names here belong to mouse. Partial CDR3 DNA: TGTGCCAGCTCCCCGCTCGGGGGGGCAGACACCCAGTAC. Translating gives CASSPLGGADTQY. The CDR3 in its entirety is CASSPLGGADTQYF. This chain uses TRBV12-2 with TRBJ2-5; 8 bases align to TRBD2. The read ends 1 residue before the CDR3 terminus; that terminus is restored from the germline J gene. After removal of 4 bases from V and 5 bases from J, the junction contained 7 bases not matched to a gene. Germline CDR1 reads SGHLS; CDR2 reads HYDKME. The CDR3 totals 14 residues.

A note on this clone: Any gene name here is a mouse gene name. The read falls 1 residue short of the CDR3 end, and the missing part is taken from the germline J gene. The chain employs TRBV26 and TRBJ2-7, with 11 bases matching TRBD1. The J segment lost 5 bases and the V segment lost 5 bases, leaving 2 bases of the junction unmatched. CDR1 KGHPV and CDR2 FQNQEV come from the germline V gene (reference sequence). The CDR3 length is 13 residues. The CDR3 sequence is CASSRTGGDEQYF. Partial CDR3 DNA: TGTGCCAGCAGTAGGACAGGGGGCGATGAACAGTAC.

This clone was seen a handful of times. Germline and genes: mouse. Read sequence stops 1 residue before the CDR3 end, and the germline J gene provides the missing end. The chain combines TRBV19 with TRBJ2-7; TRBD2 matches at 8 bases. The CDR3 is 13 amino acids. V shed 5 bases and J 4 bases; nucleotides not matched to a gene: 5. Germline CDR1 and CDR2: FNHDT and SITEND (reference sequence). The CDR3 sequence: CASRRLGSYEQYF. The CDR3 DNA, read in part, is TGTGCCAGCAGAAGACTGGGGTCGTATGAACAGTAC. Using reference TRBV19 and TRBJ2-7 for the parts outside the CDR3, the full variable domain is GGIITQTPKFLIGQEGQKLTLKCQQNFNHDTMYWYRQDSGKGLRLIYYSITENDLQKGDLSEGYDASREKKSSFSLTVTSAQKNEMAVFLCASRRLGSYEQYFGPGTRLTVL.

This clone is deemed medium-sized. The gene names here belong to mouse. The CDR3 end is not reached by the read, which stops 1 residue before it; the germline J gene fills it in. The J gene is TRBJ2-1, the V gene TRBV26; 10 bases fit TRBD1. Germline V gives CDR1 KGHPV, CDR2 FQNQEV (reference sequence). V shed 4 bases and J 4 bases; nucleotides not matched to a gene: 1. The CDR3 has 14 residues. The sequenced part of the CDR3 DNA is TGTGCCAGCAGTCAGGGACAGGGGTATGCTGAGCAGTTC. Translating gives CASSQGQGYAEQF. The whole CDR3 protein is CASSQGQGYAEQFF.

This clone was found a few times. Genes and germline come from the mouse. The read finishes 1 residue shy of the CDR3 end, and the germline J gene is used to complete it. The V and J genes are TRBV3 and TRBJ2-2, with 10 bases aligning to TRBD1. Germline V gene data show CDR1 as SNHLY and CDR2 as FYNGKV (reference sequence). The CDR3 is 14 residues long. Losses at the gene ends were 5 bases for V and 7 bases for J; bases not matched to a gene: 4. Incomplete CDR3 DNA: TGTGCCAGCAGCCCGGGACAGGGGATCGGGCAGCTCTAC. It yields the protein CASSPGQGIGQLY. The whole CDR3 sequence is CASSPGQGIGQLYF.

As regards this clone: Gene names refer to mouse genes. The read stops 1 residue short of the end of the CDR3; the missing end is completed from the germline J gene. The rearrangement links TRBV3 to TRBJ1-3; D gene unclear. Trimming shortened V by 5 bases and J by 0 bases, and 8 bases separated the two germline ends. The CDR3 is 14 amino acids. Germline lookup yields CDR1 SNHLY and CDR2 FYNGKV (reference sequence). CDR3 DNA (partial): TGTGCCAGCAGCGAACAGTATTCTGGAAATACGCTCTAT. This codes for CASSEQYSGNTLY. The whole CDR3 sequence is CASSEQYSGNTLYF.

About this clone: Mouse gene names apply. The observed sequence ends 1 residue before the CDR3 terminus, with the missing tail filled in from the germline J gene. The V and J genes are TRBV20 and TRBJ1-4, with 7 bases that match TRBD1. Germline trimming cut 4 bases from V and 3 bases from J; bases unmatched to any gene: 2. CDR1 and CDR2 (germline): GFQATS, STVNSAI. The CDR3 sequence is 13 residues long. The part of the CDR3 DNA that was read is TGTGGTGCTAAGGGACAGACCAACGAAAGATTATTT. Its protein product is CGAKGQTNERLF. The full CDR3 reads CGAKGQTNERLFF.